This T cell receptor (beta chain) was obtained from a study of human T cells and chemical hapten exposure. Study in general: The variation in per-sample TCR yields arose mainly from small differences in pooled library volumes.

Via MiXCR, TCRdb re-called the 5' RACE reads, giving one row per CDR3 protein. The repertoire has some 78,000 distinct CDR3 sequences, about 7.7% of them found once; the top ten carry 2% to 2.5%. CDR3 length: 13 residues. Germline V gene data show CDR1 as LNHDA and CDR2 as SQIVND (reference sequence). Trimming removed 7 bases from V and 5 bases from J, with 14 bases in between. From whole blood left unfractionated, total RNA was extracted. The chain combines TRBV19 with TRBJ1-2, with D hard to call. The receptor's source is a male donor in good health. The CDR3 sequence is CASILDGSYGYTF. The CDR3 region has the DNA TGTGCCAGTATCCTGGACGGCAGTTATGGCTACACCTTC.